This entry concerns a single T cell receptor beta chain. What antigen it recognizes has not been identified. Base qualities are not at hand, and no much larger clone is one base apart. Other nucleotide sequences from this sample produce the same CDR3. This entry belongs to a study of shared clonotypes between healthy human individuals (dated by TCRdb to about 2020). In terms of the full investigation: Three men and a couple of women, aged 18 to 49 years, made up the cohort. Per donor, three plates each were used for CD4 naive and CD4 memory, two for CD8 naive, and one for CD8 memory. Blood TCR repertoires of roughly 5 healthy adults were deeply sequenced to estimate repertoire size and the extent of clonotype sharing between individuals. Libraries were prepared and TCR repertoires were sequenced by different laboratories using diverse techniques, in order to increase sequencing depth and limit assay-specific biases. Leukapheresis yielded between about 0.85 and 10 billion PBMCs per donor.

Study-level results and caveats: Pairwise subsampling indicated that sequencing depth was expected to affect the degree of clonotype sharing among donors. Even with the large sequencing depth, rarefaction of the sorted-subset datasets indicated that sequencing was incomplete. The genetic and exposure-history diversity represented was limited by the small number of donors. Naive subsets generally had larger estimated clonotype richness than memory subsets. Compared with non-shared clonotypes, clonotypes shared by all four sorted-subset donors had higher generation probabilities. When a handful of donors were compared, the shared fraction of clonotypes was 5% to 6.5% for naive CD4, around 4% for naive CD8, 2.3% for memory CD4, and 0.4% for memory CD8. Only blood was sampled, and tissue TCR repertoires likely differ from those in blood.

Counted from cysteine to phenylalanine, this CDR3 has 12 amino acids. Only the CDR3 region is kept as DNA, spanning 36 bases read in frame from base 1. The germline V gene encodes CDR1 ENHRY and CDR2 SYGVKD. V is pared back by 6 bases and J by 5 bases, with 7 bases lying between the germline termini. TCR CDR3 regions were amplified from genomic DNA by multiplex PCR using the deep immunoSEQ assay. Genomic DNA extracted from each cell subset was distributed evenly over all wells of several immunoSEQ 96-well plates, and each plate served as one replicate. For sorted subsets, each replicate PCR was loaded with around 200 ng genomic DNA, equivalent to approximately 27,000 T cell genomes. Purified libraries were quantified with a Qubit 3.0 fluorometer, sized on a Bioanalyzer 2100, and re-quantified with the KAPA Library Quantification kit. Each immunoSEQ 96-well plate was sequenced on its own single-read 150-cycle Illumina NextSeq 550 flow cell. The authors' pipeline ran thus. Because only junctional sequences without quality scores were contained in the immunoSEQ output, filtering matching that applied to full-length reads could not be performed. Sequences were annotated with PyIR, a Python wrapper for IgBLAST v1.9, and V/J genes and CDR3 were assigned using IMGT germline references. Any read was removed if the V/J assignment was weak (E-value above 1e-6), the CDR3 was missing, or the read contained stop codons, out-of-frame junctions, or ambiguous translated residues. A V3J clonotype was defined by an identical inferred V gene, J gene, and CDR3 amino acid sequence. Percentage overlap between repertoires was calculated by dividing the number of shared unique clonotypes by the size of the smaller repertoire. RTK rarefaction, the Chao1 estimator, and Recon v2.1 estimates of unobserved clonotypes were used to assess repertoire richness. For all TCRbeta clonotypes obtained by the gDNA method from a few donors, generation probabilities were computed with OLGA. In TCRdb, the immuneACCESS table is reduced to in-frame sequences with V and J assigned. These tables do not hold every clone; where another copy was compared, an unresolved V gene accounts for under half, and the others remain unexplained. Clonal size and the V and J genes are those of that table, whereas D and trimming came from the DNA. The sample profile shows roughly 1 million clones; under 80% of them were found once. About 1.4% of the sample belongs to the ten largest clones.

Healthy HIV-negative adults with no recently reported acute infections or vaccinations were included as donors. Every donor was a Caucasian adult residing in Nashville, Tennessee, USA. CD4+ T cells were enriched through magnetic negative selection, after which naive cells were positively selected on CD45RA and the remaining negative fraction served as the memory subset. Blood was obtained by leukapheresis, after which PBMCs were separated by Ficoll-Histopaque density gradient centrifugation and cryopreserved in liquid nitrogen vapor phase. Analytical flow cytometry was used to check the purity and quantity of every magnetically sorted T cell population. Genomic DNA was isolated from each sorted fraction and quantified by UV absorbance on a Nanodrop 2000c.

The V gene is TRBV10-3 and the J gene is TRBJ2-2, with no confidently assigned D gene. The source of this sequence is a man younger than 35 in good health. Specimen: memory CD4+ T cells sorted from blood. The cell subset or site tag for this specimen amounts to: CD45RA-negative fraction. This receptor has the CDR3 CAISTVTGELFF. The DNA sequence is as follows: TGTGCCATCAGCACAGTGACCGGGGAGCTGTTTTTT.